The 11 T cell receptor beta chains below come from one sample, sequenced in a study of human T cells and chemical hapten exposure. TCRdb itself ran the RACE reads through MiXCR, one entry per CDR3 protein. The sample lists approximately 260,000 distinct CDR3 sequences, approximately 8.6% seen once, with 2% to 2.5% in the top ten. The time point here: pre-sensitization, week 0. The treatment here: therapeutic diphenylcyclopropenone sensitization with weekly scalp DPC. The sequences come from whole blood, collected in connection with sensitization to the hapten diphenylcyclopropenone (DPC). These receptors came from a middle-aged woman with alopecia areata. Some clones in this sample may be carry-over from other donors' samples.

This clonotype has a handful of counts. This chain connects TRBV11-2 to TRBJ2-4; possibly TRBD2 for D (6 bases). The germline V and J ends were trimmed by 5 bases and 8 bases, with 13 bases remaining between them. Germline loops: CDR1 SGHAT, CDR2 FQNNGV. This CDR3 region has 13 residues. This chain's CDR3 is CASSRREADIQYF. The CDR3 nucleotides read TGTGCCAGCAGCCGCAGGGAGGCAGACATTCAGTACTTC. The entire variable domain, with the rest obtained from reference TRBV11-2 and TRBJ2-4, is as follows: EAGVAQSPRYKIIEKRQSVAFWCNPISGHATLYWYQQILGQGPKLLIQFQNNGVVDDSQLPKDRFSAERLKGVDSTLKIQPAKLEDSAVYLCASSRREADIQYFGAGTRLSVL.

V usage is TRBV6-2 or TRBV6-3 and J usage is TRBJ2-2, with TRBD1 matching 7 bases. Germline V gene sequence: CDR1 MNHEY, CDR2 SVGEGT. The CDR3 is 18 residues long. J was trimmed by 2 bases and V by 2 bases; bases with no gene match: 11. The CDR3 bases are TGTGCCAGCAGTTACCTCCTAAGACAGGGTACAAACACCGGGGAGCTGTTTTTT. Translated, it gives CASSYLLRQGTNTGELFF.

Comments on this clonotype: The CDR3 ends on some other residue instead of the conserved phenylalanine or tryptophan, so this is likely a read error. The rearrangement joins TRBV6-2 or TRBV6-3 to TRBJ2-7; 7 bases are a match to TRBD1. V lost 4 bases to trimming and J lost 0 bases; unmatched junction nucleotides: 3. Looked up from germline, CDR1 is MNHEY and CDR2 is SVGEGT. CDR3 length: 14 amino acids. The CDR3 here is CASSSTGYSYEQYL. CDR3 nucleotide sequence: TGTGCCAGCAGTTCGACAGGGTACTCCTACGAGCAGTACTTG.

This clonotype was recorded a few times. V gene TRBV5-1 combines with J gene TRBJ2-5; D could derive from TRBD1 or TRBD2 (6 bases each). V lost 3 bases and J lost 2, with 20 bases in between. This CDR3 spans 17 amino acids. CDR1 and CDR2 (germline): SGHRS, YFSETQ. CDR3 loop: CASSSGGRTSQQETQYF. The CDR3 region has the DNA TGCGCCAGCAGCTCTGGGGGGCGGACGTCCCAGCAAGAGACCCAGTACTTC.

The table lists this clonotype with many counts. The chain couples TRBV7-2 to TRBJ2-1; 8 bases line up with TRBD2. V lost 0 bases to trimming and J lost 7 bases; unmatched junction nucleotides: 11. From germline, CDR1 is SGHTA and CDR2 FQGNSA. The CDR3 length is 17 residues. The DNA of the CDR3 is TGTGCCAGCAGCTTAGCAGCAGCGGGAGTGGGCCGGAATGAGCAGTTCTTC. Translating gives CASSLAAAGVGRNEQFF.

This clonotype was seen more than once but under ten times. This rearrangement joins TRBV6-2 or TRBV6-3 to TRBJ2-1, with a weak D call TRBD1 (5 bases). The germline V and J ends were trimmed by 2 bases and 0 bases, with 14 bases remaining between them. There are 17 residues in the CDR3. CDR1 and CDR2 from the germline V gene are MNHEY and SVGEGT. CDR3 DNA: TGTGCCAGCAGTTACGGGCTGGGGCCTAGCTCCTACAATGAGCAGTTCTTC. Encoded protein: CASSYGLGPSSYNEQFF.

There are a few counts of this clonotype. This chain's CDR3 is CSAVGGVNYGYTF. The DNA for the CDR3 is TGCAGTGCTGTGGGGGGAGTCAACTATGGCTACACCTTC. The chain is built from TRBV20-1 and TRBJ1-2; D is perhaps TRBD1 (5 bases). Trimming took 5 bases from V and 2 from J, leaving 12 bases between them. CDR3 length: 13 amino acids. Germline CDR1 DFQATT, CDR2 SNEGSKA (reference sequence).

The table lists this clonotype with a few counts. The J gene is TRBJ2-1, the V gene TRBV12-3 or TRBV12-4; 9 nucleotides align to TRBD2. The V gene end was trimmed by 4 bases and the J gene end by 6 bases; junction bases not matched to a gene: 7. The CDR3 has 15 amino acids. The CDR3 loop reads CASSSGTSLSNEQFF. As DNA, the CDR3 is TGTGCCAGCAGTTCCGGGACTAGCCTCTCCAATGAGCAGTTCTTC.

The sample holds a few counts of this clonotype. The V gene is TRBV10-3, the J gene TRBJ2-5, with D possibly TRBD2 on 7 matching bases. The CDR3 length is 16 residues. Germline assignment: CDR1 ENHRY and CDR2 SYGVKD. V lost 0 bases and J 4 bases, leaving 15 bases between the germline ends. The CDR3 protein is CAISESEGGGPETQYF. CDR3 in DNA: TGTGCCATCAGTGAGTCGGAGGGAGGGGGTCCAGAGACCCAGTACTTC.

This clonotype showed up many times. The gene calls are TRBV5-1 and TRBJ1-1; TRBD1 matches at 7 bases. Germline V CDR1 and CDR2: SGHRS, YFSETQ. The CDR3 length is 12 residues. V was pared by 8 bases and J by 9 bases, with 10 bases of the junction left unmatched. The CDR3: CASKQGSGKAFF. In DNA form, the CDR3 reads TGCGCCAGTAAACAGGGGTCTGGGAAAGCTTTCTTT.

This clonotype was detected a few times. The J gene is TRBJ2-3, the V gene TRBV27; tentative D call: TRBD2 (6 bases). Germline CDR1 and CDR2: MNHEY and SMNVEV (reference sequence). With 10 bases removed from V and 2 bases from J, the gap between germline ends came to 16 bases. The CDR3 extends over 14 amino acids. DNA of the CDR3: TGTGCCACCTCGCGGGGCTACGCCACAGATACGCAGTATTTT. Translation: CATSRGYATDTQYF.